This is a list of T cell receptor beta chains from one sample in a study of T cells after yellow fever vaccination. TCRdb reanalysed the 5' RACE reads using MiXCR and keeps one entry per CDR3 protein. Counted here are hundreds of thousands of distinct CDR3 sequences, 8.7% occurring once; the ten biggest clones make up more than 15%. The input for sequencing was PBMCs, taken on the day of the first yellow fever vaccination. The receptors derive from a young man who received the YFV17D yellow fever vaccine. The CDR3 runs from the conserved cysteine through the conserved F or W. The order of the fields is V gene, J gene, D gene, clone size, CDR3 protein, CDR3 DNA. D genes are given only for firm matches. The listing skips clone size in some rows; elsewhere it reads once, few, many or a size class.

>TRBV5-1|TRBJ2-7|-|-
CASSFFSRGEYEQYF
TGCGCCAGCAGCTTCTTTTCTCGCGGGGAGTACGAGCAGTACTTC
>TRBV11-2|TRBJ2-3|TRBD2|many
CASSLDPLAGLTDTQYF
TGTGCCAGCAGCTTAGACCCTCTAGCGGGCCTCACAGATACGCAGTATTTT
>TRBV6-1|TRBJ1-5|-|-
CASSEDGIYSNQPQHF
TGTGCCAGCAGTGAAGACGGCATCTATAGCAATCAGCCCCAGCATTTT
>TRBV30|TRBJ1-2|-|few
CAWRTDPYYGYTF
TGTGCCTGGAGGACAGACCCATATTATGGCTACACCTTC
>TRBV6-2/TRBV6-3|TRBJ2-1|-|many
CASRQQGNEQFF
TGTGCCAGCAGGCAACAAGGGAATGAGCAGTTCTTC
>TRBV9|TRBJ1-3|-|-
CASNGGLGYGGNTIYF
TGTGCCAGCAACGGGGGGTTGGGTTACGGTGGAAACACCATATATTTT
>TRBV6-5|TRBJ1-2|-|few
CASSYMGKRSYTF
TGTGCCAGCAGTTACATGGGGAAGAGGAGCTACACCTTC
>TRBV7-9|TRBJ2-1|TRBD1|few
CASSSRGTGYNEQFF
TGTGCCAGCAGCTCCAGAGGGACAGGATACAATGAGCAGTTCTTC
>TRBV7-2|TRBJ1-2|-|-
CASSLGRSAGYTF
TGTGCCAGCAGCTTAGGTCGGTCCGCGGGCTACACCTTC
>TRBV6-5|TRBJ2-5|-|-
CASSYIWTQETQYF
TGTGCCAGCAGTTACATATGGACGCAAGAGACCCAGTACTTC
>TRBV20-1|TRBJ2-1|-|-
CSASPGTMGSNEQFF
TGCAGTGCCTCCCCCGGGACAATGGGTTCCAATGAGCAGTTCTTC
>TRBV11-2|TRBJ2-1|TRBD1|few
CASSFSQGVYNEQFF
TGTGCCAGCAGCTTTTCACAGGGGGTCTACAATGAGCAGTTCTTC
>TRBV4-1|TRBJ2-5|-|many
CASSQDESKETQYF
TGCGCCAGCAGCCAAGACGAGTCGAAAGAGACCCAGTACTTC
>TRBV3-1|TRBJ2-4|-|few
CASSQDGTVAKNIQYF
TGTGCCAGCAGCCAAGACGGGACGGTAGCCAAAAACATTCAGTACTTC
>TRBV5-4|TRBJ2-7|-|many
CASSFSRGRSYEQYF
TGTGCCAGCAGCTTCAGTCGGGGGCGGTCCTACGAGCAGTACTTC
>TRBV5-1|TRBJ2-2|-|-
CASRKAGTNTGELFF
TGCGCCAGCAGAAAAGCTGGAACGAACACCGGGGAGCTGTTTTTT
>TRBV12-3/TRBV12-4|TRBJ2-5|-|-
CASSFFRGDQETQYF
TGTGCCAGCAGTTTCTTCAGGGGGGATCAAGAGACCCAGTACTTC
>TRBV6-5|TRBJ2-5|-|many
CASSTLGGDQETQYF
TGTGCCAGCAGTACACTTGGGGGCGACCAAGAGACCCAGTACTTC
>TRBV24-1|TRBJ2-1|-|few
CATSDATPDSSYNEQFF
TGTGCCACCAGTGACGCCACTCCGGATAGCTCCTACAATGAGCAGTTCTTC
>TRBV4-1|TRBJ2-5|-|many
CASSQDVGAGQETQYF
TGCGCCAGCAGCCAAGATGTAGGGGCAGGACAAGAGACCCAGTACTTC
>TRBV18|TRBJ2-3|TRBD2|few
CASSPSVSGLAGSTDTQYF
TGTGCCAGCTCACCAAGTGTCTCCGGACTAGCGGGTAGCACAGATACGCAGTATTTT
>TRBV5-5|TRBJ2-2|-|-
CASSLMGTGELFF
TGTGCCAGCAGCTTGATGGGGACCGGGGAGCTGTTTTTT
>TRBV4-3|TRBJ2-3|TRBD1|few
CASSKEDRGTDTQYF
TGCGCCAGCAGCAAGGAGGACAGGGGCACAGATACGCAGTATTTT
>TRBV3-1|TRBJ1-5|-|-
CASSQAGDSKTQHF
TGTGCCAGCAGCCAAGCCGGGGACTCGAAGACCCAGCATTTT
>TRBV3-1|TRBJ2-1|TRBD2|many
CASSLAGNYNEQFF
TGTGCCAGCAGCCTAGCGGGGAACTACAATGAGCAGTTCTTC
>TRBV7-9|TRBJ2-1|-|-
CASSLGLPSYYVKQFF
TGTGCCAGCAGCTTAGGTCTGCCTAGCTACTACGTTAAGCAGTTCTTC
>TRBV6-2/TRBV6-3|TRBJ2-3|-|few
CASSYFADTQYF
TGTGCCAGCAGTTACTTCGCAGATACGCAGTATTTT
>TRBV29-1|TRBJ1-1|-|few
CSVDRGVEAFF
TGCAGCGTTGATCGGGGGGTTGAAGCTTTCTTT